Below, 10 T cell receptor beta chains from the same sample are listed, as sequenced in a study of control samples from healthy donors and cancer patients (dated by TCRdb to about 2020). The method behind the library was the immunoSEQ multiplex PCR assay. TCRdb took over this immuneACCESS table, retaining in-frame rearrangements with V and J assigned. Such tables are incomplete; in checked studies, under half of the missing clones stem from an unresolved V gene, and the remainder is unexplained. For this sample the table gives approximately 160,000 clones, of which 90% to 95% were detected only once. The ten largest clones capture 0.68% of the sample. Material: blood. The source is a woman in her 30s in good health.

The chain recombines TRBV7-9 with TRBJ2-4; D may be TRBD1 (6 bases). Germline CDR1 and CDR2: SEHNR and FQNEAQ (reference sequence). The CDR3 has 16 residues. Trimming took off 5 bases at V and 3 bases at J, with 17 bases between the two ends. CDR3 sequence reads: CASSPQGWTGKNIQYF. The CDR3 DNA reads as TGTGCCAGCAGCCCGCAGGGGTGGACCGGCAAAAACATTCAGTACTTC.

CDR3 sequence reads: CASSLQEQFF. Written as DNA, the CDR3 is TGTGCCAGCAGCCTCCAGGAGCAGTTCTTC. The gene calls are TRBV7-9 and TRBJ2-1; no firm D call. The CDR3 consists of 10 residues. V was shortened by 5 bases and J by 10 bases, with 6 bases between the two germline ends. CDR1 and CDR2 (germline): SEHNR, FQNEAQ (reference sequence).

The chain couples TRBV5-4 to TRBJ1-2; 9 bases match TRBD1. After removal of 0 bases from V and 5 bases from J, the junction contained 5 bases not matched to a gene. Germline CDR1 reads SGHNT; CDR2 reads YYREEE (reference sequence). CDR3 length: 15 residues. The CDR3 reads CASSLVGQGRYGYTF. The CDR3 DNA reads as TGTGCCAGCAGCTTGGTGGGACAGGGACGTTATGGCTACACCTTC. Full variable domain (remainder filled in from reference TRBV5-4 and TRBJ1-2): ETGVTQSPTHLIKTRGQQVTLRCSSQSGHNTVSWYQQALGQGPQFIFQYYREEENGRGNFPPRFSGLQFPNYSSELNVNALELDDSALYLCASSLVGQGRYGYTFGSGTRLTVV.

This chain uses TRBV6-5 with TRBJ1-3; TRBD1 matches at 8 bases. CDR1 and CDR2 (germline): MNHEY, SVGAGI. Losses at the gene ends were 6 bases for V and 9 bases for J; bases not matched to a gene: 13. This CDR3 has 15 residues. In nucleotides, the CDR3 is TGTGCCAGCAGCTTAATGCAGGGGGCAAGAGGCACCATATATTTT. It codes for CASSLMQGARGTIYF.

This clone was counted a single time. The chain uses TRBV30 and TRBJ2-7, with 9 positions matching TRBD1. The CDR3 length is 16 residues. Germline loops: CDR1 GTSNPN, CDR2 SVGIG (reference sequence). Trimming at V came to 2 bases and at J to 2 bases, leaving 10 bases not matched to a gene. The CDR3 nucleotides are TGTGCCTGGAGTACGGGGACAGGGCGGTTGGCCTACGAGCAGTACTTC. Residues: CAWSTGTGRLAYEQYF.

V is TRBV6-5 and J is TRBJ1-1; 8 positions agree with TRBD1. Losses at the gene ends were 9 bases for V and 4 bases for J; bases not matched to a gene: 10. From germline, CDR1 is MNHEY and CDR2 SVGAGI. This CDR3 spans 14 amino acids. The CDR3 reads CASSRDRLRTEAFF. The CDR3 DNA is TGTGCCAGTTCCCGGGACAGGCTACGCACTGAAGCTTTCTTT.

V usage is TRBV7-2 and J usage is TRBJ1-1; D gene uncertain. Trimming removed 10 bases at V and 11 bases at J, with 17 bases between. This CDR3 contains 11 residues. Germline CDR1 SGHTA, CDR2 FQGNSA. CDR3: CATQHAGRAFF. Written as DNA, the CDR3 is TGTGCCACCCAACATGCGGGGAGGGCTTTCTTT.

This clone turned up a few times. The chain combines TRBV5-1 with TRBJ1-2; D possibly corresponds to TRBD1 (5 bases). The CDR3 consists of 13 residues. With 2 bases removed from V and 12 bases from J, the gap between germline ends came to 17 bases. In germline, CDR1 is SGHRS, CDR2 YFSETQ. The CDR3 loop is CASSFQSSGANTF. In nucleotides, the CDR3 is TGCGCCAGCAGCTTTCAATCCAGCGGGGCTAACACCTTC.

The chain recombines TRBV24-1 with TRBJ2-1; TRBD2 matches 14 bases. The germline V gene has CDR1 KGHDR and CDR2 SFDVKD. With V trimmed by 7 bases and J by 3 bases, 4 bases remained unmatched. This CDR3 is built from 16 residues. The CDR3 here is CATRGLAGEGYNEQFF. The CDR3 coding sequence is TGTGCCACCAGGGGACTAGCGGGAGAAGGCTACAATGAGCAGTTCTTC.

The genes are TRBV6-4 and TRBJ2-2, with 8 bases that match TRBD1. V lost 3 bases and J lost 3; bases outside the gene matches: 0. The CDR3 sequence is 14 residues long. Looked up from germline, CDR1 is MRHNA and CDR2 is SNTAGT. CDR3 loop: CASSEDRDTGELFF. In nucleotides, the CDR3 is TGTGCCAGCAGTGAGGACAGGGACACCGGGGAGCTGTTTTTT.